These 21 T cell receptor beta chains originate from one sample sequenced in a study of blood T cells in healthy people across ages. A second PCR of about 7 to 11 cycles used a sample-barcoded 5' primer and a J-beta primer mix. TCRdb used MiXCR to reprocess the 5' RACE reads, holding one entry per CDR3 protein. Among hundreds of thousands of distinct CDR3 sequences listed, around 25% were seen once. This sample was also put to use in a study of T cells of mothers and their children.

The sequenced sample was blood. The receptors shown here come from a boy younger than 18 in good health.

This chain joins TRBV28 and TRBJ1-2; D not resolved. The V gene lost 3 bases and the J gene lost 4 bases, with 9 bases spanning the gap. Germline V gene data show CDR1 as MDHEN and CDR2 as SYDVKM. The CDR3 extends over 13 amino acids. The CDR3 sequence is CASSFAATYGYTF. The DNA for the CDR3 is TGTGCCAGCAGTTTCGCGGCCACCTATGGCTACACCTTC.

The chain has TRBV11-2 and TRBJ1-2, with a weak D call TRBD1 (5 bases). The germline V gene has CDR1 SGHAT and CDR2 FQNNGV. Trimming stripped 1 base from V and 3 bases from J, with 9 bases between. There are 14 residues in the CDR3. In nucleotides, the CDR3 is TGTGCCAGCAGCTTAGGAGTAGGGGACTATGGCTACACCTTC. Translating it yields CASSLGVGDYGYTF.

The chain carries TRBV2 and TRBJ2-2; TRBD1 aligns across 10 bases. The germline V gene encodes CDR1 SNHLY and CDR2 FYNNEI. This CDR3 has 13 amino acids. Trimming cost V 7 bases and J 5 bases; bases outside gene matches: 1. CDR3 amino acids: CASMGQGTGELFF. CDR3 bases: TGTGCCAGCATGGGACAGGGGACCGGGGAGCTGTTTTTT.

V and J are TRBV7-9 and TRBJ2-5, with 8 bases lining up with TRBD1. Per germline, CDR1 SEHNR and CDR2 FQNEAQ (reference sequence). The length of the CDR3 is 15 residues. V trimming: 3 bases; J trimming: 0 bases; junction bases outside the gene matches: 3. The CDR3 DNA reads TGTGCCAGCAGCTTTGGGACAGGAAACCAAGAGACCCAGTACTTC. Its translation is CASSFGTGNQETQYF.

In DNA, the CDR3 is TGTGCCAGCAGCGTAGACGGTCCCCGAGAGCAGTTCTTC. Encoded protein: CASSVDGPREQFF. This chain connects TRBV9 to TRBJ2-1, with D unclear. CDR3 length equals 13 residues. Germline loops: CDR1 SGDLS, CDR2 YYNGEE. V was shortened by 0 bases and J by 10 bases, with 11 bases between the two germline ends.

This rearrangement joins TRBV19 to TRBJ1-1, with D unclear. The CDR3 sequence is 13 residues long. Germline CDR1 and CDR2: LNHDA and SQIVND (reference sequence). Trimming shortened V by 7 bases and J by 3 bases, and 12 bases separated the two germline ends. Written as DNA, the CDR3 is TGTGCCAGTATTTTCGATGGGGACACTGAAGCTTTCTTT. Translating gives CASIFDGDTEAFF.

This sequence joins TRBV7-8 and TRBJ2-5, with a possible D match to TRBD2 (6 bases). The germline V gene has CDR1 SGHVS and CDR2 FQNEAQ. This CDR3 comprises 16 residues. The V end lost 5 bases, the J end lost 1 base, and 17 bases lay between the germline ends. CDR3 sequence: CASSRAGRQTQETQYF. The CDR3 region has the DNA TGTGCCAGCAGCCGTGCGGGAAGACAGACCCAAGAGACCCAGTACTTC.

The table lists this clonotype with a few counts. J is TRBJ2-1 and V is TRBV6-2 or TRBV6-3; D not certain. The CDR3 extends over 16 amino acids. Germline CDR1 is MNHEY and CDR2 is SVGEGT. V gave up 2 bases and J gave up 8 bases, with 19 bases separating them. The CDR3 DNA reads TGTGCCAGCAGTTACACAGCTAAAAATCACCCACATGAGCAGTTCTTC. This translates into CASSYTAKNHPHEQFF.

The table lists this clonotype with a few counts. The chain couples TRBV4-3 to TRBJ1-5, with 7 bases identical to TRBD1. J gave up 2 bases and V 0 bases, and 7 bases lay outside the gene matches. Germline V gives CDR1 LGHNA, CDR2 YSLEER. The CDR3 is made up of 17 amino acids. CDR3 loop: CASSQDRGGSGNQPQHF. The CDR3, as DNA: TGCGCCAGCAGCCAAGATCGAGGGGGCTCGGGCAATCAGCCCCAGCATTTT.

Comments on this clonotype: One junction end disagrees with the germline gene, perhaps due to a read error. This chain joins TRBV12-3 or TRBV12-4 and TRBJ2-5; 9 positions agree with TRBD2. CDR3 length: 16 amino acids. DNA of the CDR3: TGTGCCAGCAGTTTAGCTAGCGGGAGACTCCAAGGGACCCAGTACTTC. Translating gives CASSLASGRLQGTQYF.

The chain couples TRBV6-4 to TRBJ2-1; maybe TRBD2 (5 bases). The last part of the DNA fits TRBJ2-7 better; the J call may be wrong. This CDR3 spans 15 amino acids. The germline gives CDR1 MRHNA, CDR2 SNTAGT. CDR3 residues: CASSRTASSSYEQYF. The CDR3 DNA is TGTGCCAGCAGCAGGACTGCCTCTAGCTCCTACGAGCAGTACTTC.

The CDR3 reads CASSVGRESAETQYF. For the CDR3, the DNA is TGTGCCAGCAGCGTAGGGCGGGAGTCGGCAGAGACCCAGTACTTC. The chain employs TRBV9 and TRBJ2-5; 7 bases agree with TRBD2. The CDR3 has 15 amino acids. V shed 0 bases, J shed 4 bases, and the junction held 6 bases outside the gene matches. Per germline, CDR1 SGDLS and CDR2 YYNGEE.

This clonotype has more than one count but fewer than ten. The junction shows a germline mismatch at one end, possibly a read error. The gene calls are TRBV15 and TRBJ2-2; tentative D call: TRBD1 (6 bases). From germline, CDR1 is LNHNV and CDR2 YYDKDF (reference sequence). The CDR3 totals 15 residues. CDR3 in DNA: TGTGCCACCAGCGGAGACAGGAATCCCACCGGGGAGCTGTTTTTT. Translation: CATSGDRNPTGELFF.

About this clonotype: Sequence at one end of the junction differs from germline and may be a read error. The J gene is TRBJ2-5, the V gene TRBV10-3; perhaps TRBD1 as D (5 bases). The assigned J gene may be wrong: the sequence end matches TRBJ2-7 better. The germline V gene encodes CDR1 ENHRY and CDR2 SYGVKD. CDR3 length equals 15 residues. CDR3 in amino acids: CASSYTSGADYEQYF. The CDR3 DNA reads as TGTGCCAGCAGTTACACCTCTGGGGCGGACTACGAGCAGTACTTC.

This clonotype was counted a few times. V gene TRBV2 combines with J gene TRBJ2-5; D not resolved. Germline-derived CDR1 and CDR2 are SNHLY and FYNNEI. V shed 5 bases and J shed 4 bases, with 8 bases lying between them. This CDR3 comprises 12 residues. The CDR3 loop is CASSTVGETQYF. CDR3 nucleotide sequence: TGTGCCAGCAGTACCGTGGGAGAGACCCAGTACTTC. The full variable domain, in which reference TRBV2 and TRBJ2-5 provide the parts outside the CDR3, is EPEVTQTPSHQVTQMGQEVILRCVPISNHLYFYWYRQILGQKVEFLVSFYNNEISEKSEIFDDQFSVERPDGSNFTLKIRSTKLEDSAMYFCASSTVGETQYFGPGTRLLVL.

V gene TRBV9 combines with J gene TRBJ2-6; D remains unclear. CDR3 length: 13 residues. Deletions cut 5 bases from V and 4 bases from J, with 7 bases between. Germline V CDR1 and CDR2: SGDLS, YYNGEE. CDR3 region: CASRSDGANVLTF. DNA for the CDR3: TGTGCCAGCAGATCCGACGGGGCCAACGTCCTGACTTTC.

This chain connects TRBV10-3 to TRBJ2-2; D call uncertain. Per germline, CDR1 ENHRY and CDR2 SYGVKD. The germline V and J ends were trimmed by 10 bases and 5 bases, with 14 bases remaining between them. This CDR3 is 13 amino acids long. Here the CDR3 reads CATQTPLTGELFF. The CDR3 DNA reads as TGTGCCACCCAAACACCCTTGACCGGGGAGCTGTTTTTT.

In this sample, this clonotype turned up many times. V and J are TRBV4-1 and TRBJ1-4; tentatively, D is TRBD1 (5 bases). Germline lookup yields CDR1 MGHRA and CDR2 YSYEKL. CDR3 length: 16 residues. V lost 5 bases and J lost 2, with 15 bases in between. CDR3 sequence: CASSLYATATNEKLFF. The CDR3 nucleotides read TGCGCCAGCAGCTTATATGCGACAGCGACTAATGAAAAACTGTTTTTT.

This clonotype was recorded many times. The V gene is TRBV12-3 or TRBV12-4, the J gene TRBJ2-7; D gene ambiguous. The germline V and J ends were trimmed by 3 bases and 2 bases, with 8 bases remaining between them. The CDR3 extends over 13 amino acids. In nucleotides, the CDR3 is TGTGCCAGCAGTTTTGGGCCTACCTACGAGCAGTACTTC. Amino acid sequence: CASSFGPTYEQYF.

This clonotype has just a few counts. The V and J genes are TRBV7-2 and TRBJ2-7; TRBD2 matches 7 bases. The germline CDR1 and CDR2 sequences are SGHTA and FQGNSA. With V trimmed by 7 bases and J by 0 bases, 6 bases remained unmatched. CDR3 length: 14 amino acids. CDR3 bases: TGTGCCAGCAAGGGAGGGCGGGGCTCCTACGAGCAGTACTTC. This encodes CASKGGRGSYEQYF.

This chain links TRBV2 with TRBJ2-3; perhaps TRBD1 as D (5 bases). The germline V gene encodes CDR1 SNHLY and CDR2 FYNNEI. CDR3 length: 14 residues. V was cut by 8 bases and J by 6 bases, with 18 bases left in between. CDR3 in amino acids: CASQAGRVDDTQYF. DNA for the CDR3: TGTGCCAGCCAGGCCGGCAGGGTCGATGATACGCAGTATTTT.